Presented here are 30 T cell receptor beta chains from one specimen sequenced in a study of cytomegalovirus exposure and HLA in healthy donors. It was with 60 Vbeta and 13 Jbeta primers that the PCR ran. Using immunoSEQ multiplex PCR, the repertoire was profiled, and TCRdb retains in-frame clones only, with some absent. The table records about 120,000 clones, 60% to 85% of them present only once. Sequencing was carried out using PBMCs. Source of these receptors: a female donor in good health and CMV-seronegative.

The chain carries TRBV19 and TRBJ2-2, with TRBD2 identical over 14 bases. CDR1 LNHDA and CDR2 SQIVND come from the germline V gene (reference sequence). With V trimmed by 4 bases and J by 7 bases, 5 bases remained unmatched. This CDR3 region has 16 residues. The CDR3 nucleotides are TGTGCCAGTAGTACCTTGACTAGCGGGGGGGTCGGGGAGCTGTTTTTT. It codes for CASSTLTSGGVGELFF.

This clone was observed a few times. The V call is TRBV6-5, the J call TRBJ2-2, with 11 bases identical to TRBD2. CDR3 size: 15 residues. Unmatched junction bases numbered 1, after V lost 6 bases and J lost 1 base. The germline V gene has CDR1 MNHEY and CDR2 SVGAGI. CDR3 sequence: CASSGLAGNTGELFF. The CDR3 DNA sequence: TGTGCCAGCAGCGGACTAGCGGGGAACACCGGGGAGCTGTTTTTT.

The chain carries TRBV18 and TRBJ1-4, with D perhaps TRBD1 (6 bases). CDR1 is KGHSH, CDR2 LQKENI, per germline. Trimming removed 2 bases at V and 6 bases at J, with 10 bases between. The CDR3 loop spans 14 amino acids. This CDR3 is CASSPGGGDEKLFF. Here the CDR3 DNA reads TGTGCCAGCTCACCAGGGGGGGGCGATGAAAAACTGTTTTTT.

J is TRBJ2-4 and V is TRBV14; D is perhaps TRBD1 (6 bases). The ends were cut back, 4 bases at V and 0 bases at J, with 25 bases in the middle. The CDR3 loop spans 20 amino acids. Germline lookup yields CDR1 SGHDN and CDR2 FVKESK. The CDR3 DNA reads TGTGCCAGCAGCCCTAGGATGGGTCGTACAGGGACCGAAGCCAAAAACATTCAGTACTTC. Translated: CASSPRMGRTGTEAKNIQYF.

The chain couples TRBV5-5 to TRBJ1-1; D remains ambiguous. From germline, CDR1 is SGHKS and CDR2 YYEKEE (reference sequence). This CDR3 spans 14 amino acids. V was pared by 0 bases and J by 4 bases, with 10 bases between. CDR3 region: CASSLGGVGTEAFF. The CDR3 bases are TGTGCCAGCAGCTTGGGCGGGGTGGGCACTGAAGCTTTCTTT.

The chain links TRBV7-6 to TRBJ2-7; 9 nucleotides line up with TRBD1. CDR1 is SGHVS and CDR2 is FNYEAQ in the germline V gene. The CDR3 spans 13 residues. The junction had 1 base not matched to a gene; V was cut back by 2 bases and J by 5 bases. The CDR3 region has the DNA TGTGCCAGCAGCTTAAGGACAGGGGACGAGCAGTACTTC. Translated: CASSLRTGDEQYF.

In DNA, the CDR3 is TGTGCCTGGAGTGGGGGGAGGATAGGCGGCTACACCTTC. Its translation: CAWSGGRIGGYTF. The V gene is TRBV30, the J gene TRBJ1-2, with a tentative D call TRBD1 (5 bases). Between the trimmed V and J ends, which lost 1 base and 8 bases, there was a span of 14 bases. Germline assignment: CDR1 GTSNPN and CDR2 SVGIG (reference sequence). The CDR3 has 13 amino acids. The whole variable domain, remainder taken from reference TRBV30 and TRBJ1-2, is SQTIHQWPATLVQPVGSPLSLECTVEGTSNPNLYWYRQAAGRGLQLLFYSVGIGQISSEVPQNLSASRPQDRQFILSSKKLLLSDSGFYLCAWSGGRIGGYTFGSGTRLTVV.

The chain has TRBV11-2 and TRBJ1-1; 8 bases map to TRBD1. The V gene's germline CDR1 is SGHAT and CDR2 FQNNGV. V dropped 5 bases and J dropped 3; count of bases not matched to a gene: 2. The CDR3 totals 13 residues. CDR3 in amino acids: CASSPTGDTEAFF. The CDR3 bases are TGTGCCAGCAGCCCGACAGGGGACACTGAAGCTTTCTTT.

This clone was seen more than once but under ten times. The rearrangement uses TRBV4-3 and TRBJ2-2; D is unresolved. V gave up 0 bases and J gave up 5 bases, with 10 bases separating them. CDR1 LGHNA and CDR2 YSLEER come from the germline V gene. The length of the CDR3 is 15 residues. The CDR3 DNA sequence: TGCGCCAGCAGCCAAGATACTCTGATAACCGGGGAGCTGTTTTTT. Its protein product is CASSQDTLITGELFF.

This chain links TRBV6-5 with TRBJ1-2, with D possibly matching TRBD1 (6 bases). Germline values: CDR1 MNHEY, CDR2 SVGAGI. This CDR3 comprises 13 residues. V was pared by 5 bases and J by 4 bases, with 11 bases between. The CDR3 DNA reads as TGTGCCAGCAGTACGGGGACACCCTATGGCTACACCTTC. Its protein is CASSTGTPYGYTF.

The genes are TRBV5-1 and TRBJ2-1, with a possible D match to TRBD1 (5 bases). Deletions cut 0 bases from V and 15 bases from J, with 16 bases between. The germline gives CDR1 SGHRS, CDR2 YFSETQ. The CDR3 covers 13 residues. CDR3 loop: CASSLEGVGVRFF. In nucleotides, the CDR3 is TGCGCCAGCAGCTTGGAAGGGGTTGGGGTTCGGTTCTTC.

The genes are TRBV2 and TRBJ1-1; TRBD1 matches at 8 bases. The CDR3 covers 13 residues. From germline, CDR1 is SNHLY and CDR2 FYNNEI. The J segment lost 0 bases and the V segment lost 7 bases, leaving 1 base of the junction unmatched. CDR3 protein: CASTGGMNTEAFF. The CDR3 DNA reads TGTGCCAGCACAGGGGGCATGAACACTGAAGCTTTCTTT.

This rearrangement joins TRBV6-1 to TRBJ2-1, with TRBD1 matching over 7 bases. The germline CDR1 and CDR2 sequences are MNHNS and SASEGT. The CDR3 totals 13 residues. The V gene end was trimmed by 7 bases and the J gene end by 4 bases; junction bases not matched to a gene: 4. The CDR3 nucleotides read TGTGCCAGCAAACAGGGGACGTACAATGAGCAGTTCTTC. This gives the protein CASKQGTYNEQFF.

This rearrangement joins TRBV5-8 to TRBJ1-4; D might be TRBD1 (5 bases). The germline V and J ends were trimmed by 0 bases and 12 bases, with 18 bases remaining between them. The CDR3 is 15 amino acids. Looked up from germline, CDR1 is SGHTS and CDR2 is YDEGEE. As DNA, the CDR3 is TGTGCCAGCAGCTTGGCCGGGGGACCTCTGAAAGAACTGTTTTTT. It specifies CASSLAGGPLKELFF.

With respect to this clone: Germline and junction disagree at one end, which may indicate a read error. Distinct nucleotide sequences in the sample also encode this CDR3. This chain uses TRBV7-9 with TRBJ1-5; D is undetermined. The CDR3 is made up of 15 amino acids. CDR1 is SEHNR and CDR2 is FQNEAQ in the germline V gene (reference sequence). The chain's CDR3 is CASSLGRHQNQPQHF. CDR3 DNA sequence: TGTGCTAGCAGCTTGGGCAGGCACCAAAATCAGCCCCAGCATTTT.

The chain has TRBV30 and TRBJ1-5, with 8 bases identical to TRBD1. The CDR3 sequence is 16 residues long. CDR1 and CDR2 from the germline V gene are GTSNPN and SVGIG (reference sequence). V lost 2 bases and J lost 7; bases outside the gene matches: 13. Here the CDR3 DNA reads TGTGCCTGGAGTCTTCCACGAGGACAGGGAGGCCAGCCCCAGCATTTT. Translated: CAWSLPRGQGGQPQHF. The entire variable domain, with the rest obtained from reference TRBV30 and TRBJ1-5, is as follows: SQTIHQWPATLVQPVGSPLSLECTVEGTSNPNLYWYRQAAGRGLQLLFYSVGIGQISSEVPQNLSASRPQDRQFILSSKKLLLSDSGFYLCAWSLPRGQGGQPQHFGDGTRLSIL.

This chain joins TRBV30 and TRBJ1-1; TRBD1 is a possible D gene (5 bases). The germline gives CDR1 GTSNPN, CDR2 SVGIG (reference sequence). This CDR3 is built from 13 residues. Trimming left V 4 bases short and J 2 bases short, with 11 bases between. As DNA, the CDR3 is TGTGCCTGGACAGGGATAAAAAACACTGAAGCTTTCTTT. It is translated as CAWTGIKNTEAFF.

V usage is TRBV6-5 and J usage is TRBJ1-1; perhaps TRBD1 as D (5 bases). In germline, CDR1 is MNHEY, CDR2 SVGAGI. Trimming left V 6 bases short and J 0 bases short, with 14 bases between. The CDR3 length is 15 residues. The CDR3 coding sequence is TGTGCCAGCAGACTCCAAACAGGTGTGAACACTGAAGCTTTCTTT. Residues: CASRLQTGVNTEAFF.

The chain links TRBV11-2 to TRBJ2-7, with 7 bases fitting TRBD2. CDR3 size: 14 residues. V shed 5 bases and J 3 bases; nucleotides not matched to a gene: 7. CDR1 is SGHAT, CDR2 FQNNGV, per germline. The CDR3: CASSRGGVNYEQYF. CDR3 DNA sequence: TGTGCCAGCAGCCGGGGAGGGGTCAACTACGAGCAGTACTTC. The whole variable domain, remainder taken from reference TRBV11-2 and TRBJ2-7, is EAGVAQSPRYKIIEKRQSVAFWCNPISGHATLYWYQQILGQGPKLLIQFQNNGVVDDSQLPKDRFSAERLKGVDSTLKIQPAKLEDSAVYLCASSRGGVNYEQYFGPGTRLTVT.

The chain is built from TRBV11-2 and TRBJ2-2; 7 positions agree with TRBD2. From germline, CDR1 is SGHAT and CDR2 FQNNGV. There are 15 residues in the CDR3. Trimming took 6 bases from V and 3 from J; bases not matched to a gene: 7. CDR3 loop: CASRQRGEDTGELFF. DNA for the CDR3: TGTGCCAGCAGGCAACGGGGGGAGGACACCGGGGAGCTGTTTTTT.

This clone was found a few times. The chain joins TRBV7-8 to TRBJ1-3; the D is unclear. The CDR3 is 16 amino acids. CDR1 is SGHVS and CDR2 is FQNEAQ in the germline V gene. Trimming took 4 bases from V and 2 from J, leaving 15 bases between them. The CDR3 sequence: CASSSSWREAGNTIYF. CDR3 coding DNA: TGTGCCAGCAGCTCCTCGTGGAGGGAGGCTGGAAACACCATATATTTT.

This chain joins TRBV27 and TRBJ2-7, with a tentative D call TRBD1 (5 bases). The CDR3 runs to 13 residues. From germline, CDR1 is MNHEY and CDR2 SMNVEV (reference sequence). V lost 5 bases and J 9 bases, leaving 17 bases between the germline ends. CDR3 bases: TGTGCCAGCAGTGGGAATAGGGGTTTGGGGCAGTACTTC. Its translation: CASSGNRGLGQYF.

The rearrangement links TRBV2 to TRBJ1-1; D gene unclear. CDR1 is SNHLY, CDR2 FYNNEI, per germline. V lost 5 bases to trimming and J lost 2 bases, with 3 bases between them. The CDR3 has 11 amino acids. As DNA, the CDR3 is TGTGCCAGCAGTTTAAACACTGAAGCTTTCTTT. Its protein product is CASSLNTEAFF.

The chain combines TRBV19 with TRBJ2-1; D may be TRBD1 (6 bases). The length of the CDR3 is 14 residues. V shed 3 bases and J shed 8 bases, with 14 bases lying between them. CDR1 is LNHDA and CDR2 is SQIVND in the germline V gene (reference sequence). CDR3 sequence reads: CASSIRDNADEQFF. The CDR3 DNA sequence: TGTGCCAGTAGTATCCGGGACAACGCCGATGAGCAGTTCTTC.

This clone was observed a handful of times. The V call is TRBV19, the J call TRBJ1-4, with D maybe TRBD1 (5 bases). The germline V gene has CDR1 LNHDA and CDR2 SQIVND (reference sequence). This CDR3 spans 12 amino acids. With 2 bases removed from V and 12 bases from J, the gap between germline ends came to 10 bases. DNA for the CDR3: TGTGCCAGTAGTATACTTAAAGGGGAACTGTTTTTT. Translating it yields CASSILKGELFF. Full variable domain (rest looked up from reference TRBV19 and TRBJ1-4): DGGITQSPKYLFRKEGQNVTLSCEQNLNHDAMYWYRQDPGQGLRLIYYSQIVNDFQKGDIAEGYSVSREKKESFPLTVTSAQKNPTAFYLCASSILKGELFFGSGTQLSVL.

Only a few counts were recorded for this clone. This chain links TRBV4-1 with TRBJ1-4, with 12 bases identical to TRBD1. Germline values: CDR1 MGHRA, CDR2 YSYEKL. The CDR3 contains 16 residues. With V trimmed by 2 bases and J by 8 bases, 6 bases remained unmatched. The CDR3: CASSQRPGTGGEKLFF. The CDR3 DNA reads TGCGCCAGCAGCCAACGTCCCGGGACAGGGGGCGAAAAACTGTTTTTT.

V usage is TRBV7-6 and J usage is TRBJ2-1, with 12 bases aligning to TRBD2. Germline V gene sequence: CDR1 SGHVS, CDR2 FNYEAQ. Losses at the gene ends were 4 bases for V and 6 bases for J; bases not matched to a gene: 7. The CDR3 runs to 16 residues. The CDR3, as DNA: TGTGCCAGCAGCTCCCTCCGGACTAGCGGGGTCAATGAGCAGTTCTTC. Its protein product is CASSSLRTSGVNEQFF.

A single count supports this clone. The chain joins TRBV13 to TRBJ2-5; 8 nucleotides agree with TRBD1. The junction had 13 bases not matched to a gene; V was cut back by 4 bases and J by 6 bases. This CDR3 spans 16 amino acids. CDR1 and CDR2 from the germline V gene are PRHDT and FYEKMQ (reference sequence). The CDR3 bases are TGTGCCAGCAGCTCACTAGACGACAGGGGATCGAAGACCCAGTACTTC. Its protein is CASSSLDDRGSKTQYF. Complete variable domain (other parts from reference TRBV13 and TRBJ2-5): AAGVIQSPRHLIKEKRETATLKCYPIPRHDTVYWYQQGPGQDPQFLISFYEKMQSDKGSIPDRFSAQQFSDYHSELNMSSLELGDSALYFCASSSLDDRGSKTQYFGPGTRLLVL.

J is TRBJ2-5 and V is TRBV14; D may be TRBD2 (5 bases). V dropped 0 bases and J dropped 1 base, with 12 bases sitting between them. CDR1 is SGHDN, CDR2 FVKESK, per germline. The CDR3 is made up of 16 amino acids. The CDR3 protein is CASSQDSGLAQETQYF. DNA of the CDR3: TGTGCCAGCAGCCAAGATTCGGGGTTAGCCCAAGAGACCCAGTACTTC.

This chain joins TRBV30 and TRBJ1-6, with D perhaps matching TRBD1 (5 bases). Trimming removed 8 bases at V and 8 bases at J, with 19 bases between. Germline V gene lookup returns CDR1 GTSNPN and CDR2 SVGIG (reference sequence). CDR3 length equals 14 residues. The CDR3 DNA follows: TGTGCCGTCAGGGTTGGGTCGTTGGATTCACCCCTCCACTTT. It encodes CAVRVGSLDSPLHF.